Listed here is a single TCR beta chain. The sample comes from a study of shared clonotypes between healthy human individuals. Germline CDR1 is KGHSH and CDR2 is LQKENI. V shed 3 bases and J 8 bases; nucleotides not matched to a gene: 8. The length of the CDR3 is 15 residues. Genomic DNA (from each subset) was split evenly across several immunoSEQ plates. Assay: immunoSEQ multiplex PCR; the TCRdb copy retains only in-frame clones and omits some. The table includes fewer than 650,000 clones, around 80% detected once. This TCR derives from a woman between 40 and 55 years old in good health. Some clones in this sample may be carry-over from other donors' samples. The sequencing sample was made of PBMCs. The genes are TRBV18 and TRBJ2-1; TRBD1 aligns across 9 bases. CDR3 sequence: CASSPNRGRRDEQFF. The DNA for the CDR3 is TGTGCCAGCTCACCCAACAGGGGGCGCAGGGATGAGCAGTTCTTC. Drawing the rest from reference TRBV18 and TRBJ2-1, the complete variable domain is NAGVMQNPRHLVRRRGQEARLRCSPMKGHSHVYWYRQLPEEGLKFMVYLQKENIIDESGMPKERFSAEFPKEGPSILRIQQVVRGDSAAYFCASSPNRGRRDEQFFGPGTRLTVL.